This TCR beta chain was observed in a study of identical twins. This CDR3 is 13 amino acids long. V was pared by 2 bases and J by 5 bases, with 9 bases between. Germline CDR1 SEHNR, CDR2 FQNEAQ (reference sequence). cDNA carried unique molecular identifiers, and a universal primer site was added by template switching. TCRdb reanalysed the 5' RACE reads using MiXCR and keeps one entry per CDR3 protein. The repertoire consists of 250,000 or so distinct CDR3 sequences, with roughly 12% occurring once and the leading ten covering 4% to 5%. In addition, the sample was reused for a study of yellow fever vaccine responses in identical twins. That report notes: Reports say the vaccine T cell response in twins looked partly convergent and partly personalized.

This clonotype originated in a woman between 18 and 29 years old in good health. Sequenced material: memory (CD45RO+) T cells sorted from blood. This chain joins TRBV7-9 and TRBJ1-1; D ambiguous. The CDR3 protein is CASSLMRETEAFF. CDR3 nucleotide sequence: TGTGCCAGCAGCTTAATGAGGGAGACTGAAGCTTTCTTT.